The 16 T cell receptor beta chains below were found in one sample sequenced in a study of OX40 agonist ivuxolimab in advanced cancers. Method: immunoSEQ multiplex PCR; TCRdb's copy keeps in-frame clones and lacks some. Among 55,000 to 85,000 clones listed, just over 85% were seen once. The material sequenced was CD4+ or CD8+ T cells sorted from blood, taken in a trial of the OX40 agonist ivuxolimab. These receptors all stem from an adult with an advanced solid tumor such as melanoma, head and neck, liver or kidney cancer.

The rearrangement joins TRBV28 to TRBJ2-7, with a tentative D call TRBD1 (6 bases). V was pared by 3 bases and J by 3 bases, with 15 bases between. The CDR3 contains 15 residues. CDR1 is MDHEN, CDR2 SYDVKM, per germline. As DNA, the CDR3 is TGTGCCAGCAGTTTCCTCTATAGGGGGAACTACGAGCAGTACTTC. It specifies CASSFLYRGNYEQYF.

The chain combines TRBV5-1 with TRBJ2-5; the D gene could be TRBD1 or TRBD2 (5 bases each). V gave up 0 bases and J gave up 4 bases, with 19 bases separating them. Germline V gene sequence: CDR1 SGHRS, CDR2 YFSETQ. The CDR3 runs to 17 residues. The CDR3 sequence is CASSLANGTPEGETQYF. The DNA of the CDR3 is TGCGCCAGCAGCTTGGCCAATGGGACCCCCGAGGGAGAGACCCAGTACTTC.

On this clone: The sample holds other DNA sequences that translate to the same CDR3. This chain uses TRBV5-4 with TRBJ1-5, with TRBD1 identical over 7 bases. J gave up 4 bases and V 0 bases, and 10 bases lay outside the gene matches. The CDR3 runs to 17 residues. The germline V gene encodes CDR1 SGHNT and CDR2 YYREEE (reference sequence). This CDR3 reads CASSLGQGERGNQPQHF. Written as DNA, the CDR3 is TGTGCCAGCAGCTTGGGACAGGGAGAAAGGGGGAATCAGCCCCAGCATTTT.

The chain combines TRBV7-3 with TRBJ2-5; weak D call: TRBD1 (6 bases). Germline values: CDR1 SGHTA, CDR2 FQGTGA. V was trimmed by 1 base and J by 1 base, leaving 10 bases between them. The CDR3 has 15 residues. The DNA of the CDR3 is TGTGCCAGCAGCTTAAATTCAGGGGCCCAAGAGACCCAGTACTTC. Translated, it gives CASSLNSGAQETQYF.

The J gene is TRBJ1-6, the V gene TRBV7-9; possible D gene TRBD1, 5 bases. The CDR3 contains 16 residues. Trimming cost V 2 bases and J 7 bases, with 15 bases left between them. CDR1 SEHNR and CDR2 FQNEAQ come from the germline V gene (reference sequence). DNA for the CDR3: TGTGCCAGCAGCTTATCGTCAGGCGGGGGAAATTCACCCCTCCACTTT. This encodes CASSLSSGGGNSPLHF.

The chain has TRBV28 and TRBJ2-7; a possible D gene is TRBD1 (5 bases). From germline, CDR1 is MDHEN and CDR2 SYDVKM. The CDR3 runs to 13 residues. V lost 8 bases and J 1 base, leaving 12 bases between the germline ends. CDR3 sequence reads: CASVDTLSYEQYF. In DNA, the CDR3 is TGTGCCAGCGTGGACACTTTATCCTACGAGCAGTACTTC.

The V gene is TRBV29-1, the J gene TRBJ2-3; possibly TRBD1 or TRBD2 for D (6 bases each). CDR3 length equals 12 residues. The germline V gene has CDR1 SQVTM and CDR2 ANQGSEA. The CDR3 bases are TGCAGGGGGTGGGGGGCCACAGATACGCAGTATTTT. Its protein product is CRGWGATDTQYF.

Here the CDR3 reads CASRENRDRGQLFTF. CDR3 coding DNA: TGTGCCAGTAGGGAGAACCGGGACAGGGGTCAGCTCTTCACCTTC. The chain employs TRBV19 and TRBJ1-2; 10 nucleotides align to TRBD1. The junction had 17 bases not matched to a gene; V was cut back by 6 bases and J by 13 bases. Germline CDR1 and CDR2: LNHDA and SQIVND (reference sequence). The CDR3 loop spans 15 amino acids. The whole variable domain, filled in from reference TRBV19 and TRBJ1-2, reads DGGITQSPKYLFRKEGQNVTLSCEQNLNHDAMYWYRQDPGQGLRLIYYSQIVNDFQKGDIAEGYSVSREKKESFPLTVTSAQKNPTAFYLCASRENRDRGQLFTFGSGTRLTVV.

The V gene is TRBV28, the J gene TRBJ2-7; perhaps D is TRBD1 or TRBD2 (5 bases each). Trimming stripped 6 bases from V and 3 bases from J, with 18 bases between. The length of the CDR3 is 15 residues. Germline CDR1 MDHEN, CDR2 SYDVKM. The CDR3 DNA sequence: TGTGCCAGCAGATCCGGGACGAGGGTTTTCTACGAGCAGTACTTC. Its translation: CASRSGTRVFYEQYF.

This rearrangement joins TRBV5-4 to TRBJ2-2; possible D gene TRBD1, 6 bases. This CDR3 has 14 amino acids. V dropped 4 bases and J dropped 5 bases, with 12 bases sitting between them. The V gene's germline CDR1 is SGHNT and CDR2 YYREEE (reference sequence). The DNA for the CDR3 is TGTGCCAGCAGCGCCAGGACAGCGACCGGGGAGCTGTTTTTT. It specifies CASSARTATGELFF. The whole variable domain, remainder taken from reference TRBV5-4 and TRBJ2-2, is ETGVTQSPTHLIKTRGQQVTLRCSSQSGHNTVSWYQQALGQGPQFIFQYYREEENGRGNFPPRFSGLQFPNYSSELNVNALELDDSALYLCASSARTATGELFFGEGSRLTVL.

This rearrangement joins TRBV4-1 to TRBJ2-3, with TRBD1 matching over 8 bases. The germline CDR1 and CDR2 sequences are MGHRA and YSYEKL. The CDR3 is 14 amino acids. The ends lost 4 bases at V and 5 bases at J; junction bases unmatched: 5. This CDR3 reads CASSPGQGLDTQYF. The CDR3 nucleotides are TGCGCCAGCAGCCCAGGACAGGGTTTAGATACGCAGTATTTT.

The chain is built from TRBV9 and TRBJ2-7, with D possibly being TRBD1 (5 bases). Trimming took off 4 bases at V and 6 bases at J, with 17 bases between the two ends. CDR3 length equals 14 residues. Germline values: CDR1 SGDLS, CDR2 YYNGEE. CDR3 protein: CASSPTGRVGEQYF. The CDR3 DNA is TGTGCCAGCAGCCCCACGGGCAGGGTCGGCGAGCAGTACTTC.

This sequence joins TRBV10-1 and TRBJ1-4; D uncertain. The CDR3 has 13 amino acids. The V and J ends lost 3 bases and 10 bases respectively, with 12 bases between them. CDR1 is WNHNN, CDR2 SYGVQD, per germline (reference sequence). CDR3 coding DNA: TGCGCCAGCAGTGAACGGGTGCCGGGAAAACTGTTTTTT. It codes for CASSERVPGKLFF.

The gene calls are TRBV5-4 and TRBJ2-7; TRBD1 agrees at 7 bases. The CDR3 runs 13 residues. The V segment lost 3 bases and the J segment 4 bases; nucleotides outside the gene matches: 4. Germline CDR1 reads SGHNT; CDR2 reads YYREEE (reference sequence). This chain's CDR3 is CASSYRGGYEQYF. CDR3 DNA: TGTGCCAGCAGCTACAGGGGCGGGTACGAGCAGTACTTC. The full variable domain, with the rest looked up from reference TRBV5-4 and TRBJ2-7, is ETGVTQSPTHLIKTRGQQVTLRCSSQSGHNTVSWYQQALGQGPQFIFQYYREEENGRGNFPPRFSGLQFPNYSSELNVNALELDDSALYLCASSYRGGYEQYFGPGTRLTVT.

This clone has only one observation. V is TRBV25-1 and J is TRBJ2-3; 10 bases are a match to TRBD1. The CDR3 runs to 14 residues. Germline V gene lookup returns CDR1 MGHDK and CDR2 SYGVNS. V was pared by 2 bases and J by 6 bases, with 2 bases of the junction left unmatched. The CDR3: CASSEDRGLDTQYF. In DNA form, the CDR3 reads TGTGCCAGCAGTGAAGACAGGGGGCTTGATACGCAGTATTTT.

This chain joins TRBV12-5 and TRBJ1-5, with D tentatively TRBD1 (5 bases). V was pared by 8 bases and J by 11 bases, with 19 bases between. The length of the CDR3 is 13 residues. Germline assignment: CDR1 LGHNT and CDR2 FRNRAP. The CDR3: CASTEPGRSAQHF. CDR3 DNA sequence: TGTGCTAGTACGGAACCGGGACGTTCAGCCCAGCATTTT.